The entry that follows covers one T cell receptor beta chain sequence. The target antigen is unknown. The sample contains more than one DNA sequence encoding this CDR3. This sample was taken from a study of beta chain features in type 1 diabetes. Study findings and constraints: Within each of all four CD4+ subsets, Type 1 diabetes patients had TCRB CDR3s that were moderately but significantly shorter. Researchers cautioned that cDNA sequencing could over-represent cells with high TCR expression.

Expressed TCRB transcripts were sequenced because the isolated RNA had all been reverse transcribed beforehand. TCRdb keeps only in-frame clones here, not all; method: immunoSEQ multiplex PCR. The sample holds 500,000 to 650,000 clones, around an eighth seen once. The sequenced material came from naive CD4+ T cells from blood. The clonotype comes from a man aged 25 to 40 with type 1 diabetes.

The CDR3 reads CASSVASGGAYNEQFF. The CDR3 DNA follows: TGTGCCAGCAGCGTAGCAAGCGGGGGGGCCTACAATGAGCAGTTCTTC. The chain combines TRBV9 with TRBJ2-1, with 10 bases identical to TRBD2. Trimming cost V 0 bases and J 2 bases; bases outside gene matches: 2. Germline CDR1 is SGDLS and CDR2 is YYNGEE. The CDR3 length is 16 residues.